A selection of T cell receptor beta chains follows, all from one sample in a study of blood T cell repertoires in COVID-19. Using immunoSEQ multiplex PCR, the repertoire was profiled, and TCRdb retains in-frame clones only, with some absent. The table shows 200,000 to 250,000 clones, with 80% occurring only once. The sequenced sample was peripheral blood. The receptors were gathered from a human donor in a cohort sampled during active COVID-19. CDR3s include the opening cysteine and the closing phenylalanine or tryptophan.

j_call cdr3_length v_call cdr3_aa
TRBJ2-1 17 TRBV5-1 CASSLAPRTGNYNEQFF
TRBJ1-1 15 TRBV5-5 CASSLEGQGATEAFF
TRBJ1-1 15 TRBV29-1 CSVEDRFVVNTEAFF
TRBJ2-5 17 TRBV3-1/TRBV3-2 CASSHLGGTGIRETQYF
TRBJ2-7 13 TRBV9 CASSVGTLNEQYF
TRBJ2-5 15 TRBV28 CASSFDRGYGETQYF
TRBJ2-3 15 TRBV7-3 CASSLDGMSTDTQYF
TRBJ1-5 14 TRBV5-1 CASSLGRVGQPQHF
TRBJ2-6 16 TRBV10-2 CASRDNQASGANVLTF
TRBJ1-2 15 TRBV19 CASNHGRVETYGYTF
TRBJ1-2 15 TRBV4-2 CASSQDDSPNYGYTF
TRBJ2-2 14 TRBV2 CASSGTRGTGELFF